Presented here are 18 T cell receptor beta chains from one specimen sequenced in a study of shared clonotypes between healthy human individuals (dated by TCRdb to 2018 to 2020). The protocol used for the library was the immunoSEQ multiplex PCR assay. TCRdb mirrors the immuneACCESS table, restricted to in-frame sequences. Some clones are absent from its copies; in checked studies, under half trace to an unresolved V gene, and the reason for the others is unknown. In this sample the table shows tens of thousands of clones, over 55% of which occur a single time. The ten most abundant clones make up about half of the sample. Specimen: memory CD8+ T cells sorted from blood. What the cell subset or site label conveys for this sample: CD45RO+ cells pooled with CCR7-negative TemRA cells. These receptors were taken from a young man in good health.

The rearrangement joins TRBV5-1 to TRBJ2-1; TRBD2 matches at 10 bases. The trim removed 0 bases at V and 7 bases at J, leaving 4 bases unmatched. This CDR3 is built from 15 residues. Germline V gives CDR1 SGHRS, CDR2 YFSETQ. CDR3 amino acids: CASSLGAGGTNEQFF. The CDR3 region has the DNA TGCGCCAGCAGCTTGGGAGCGGGAGGGACAAATGAGCAGTTCTTC. Complete variable domain (other parts from reference TRBV5-1 and TRBJ2-1): KAGVTQTPRYLIKTRGQQVTLSCSPISGHRSVSWYQQTPGQGLQFLFEYFSETQRNKGNFPGRFSGRQFSNSRSEMNVSTLELGDSALYLCASSLGAGGTNEQFFGPGTRLTVL.

Turning to this clone: Other nucleotide sequences in the sample specify the same CDR3. The chain is built from TRBV29-1 and TRBJ2-5, with no clear D. The germline V gene encodes CDR1 SQVTM and CDR2 ANQGSEA. The CDR3 has 11 residues. The ends were cut back, 4 bases at V and 5 bases at J, with 8 bases in the middle. The CDR3 reads CSVGGRETQYF. CDR3 DNA: TGCAGCGTTGGAGGTCGGGAGACCCAGTACTTC.

This sequence joins TRBV25-1 and TRBJ2-2, with D hard to call. V lost 10 bases and J lost 3, with 9 bases in between. Germline-derived CDR1 and CDR2 are MGHDK and SYGVNS. There are 12 residues in the CDR3. In DNA, the CDR3 is TGTGCCATACAACGGGACACCGGGGAGCTGTTTTTT. Its protein product is CAIQRDTGELFF.

The chain carries TRBV2 and TRBJ2-1, with 11 bases lining up with TRBD2. Looked up from germline, CDR1 is SNHLY and CDR2 is FYNNEI. The CDR3 runs 14 residues. V shed 6 bases and J 12 bases; nucleotides not matched to a gene: 10. This chain's CDR3 is CASRVSSGRSWQFF. Written as DNA, the CDR3 is TGTGCCAGCAGAGTCTCTAGCGGGAGGAGTTGGCAGTTCTTC.

This clone was picked up a small number of times. The genes are TRBV7-8 and TRBJ2-5; weak D call: TRBD2 (6 bases). The CDR3 has 14 residues. V gave up 5 bases and J gave up 1 base, with 11 bases separating them. Germline-derived CDR1 and CDR2 are SGHVS and FQNEAQ. For the CDR3, the DNA is TGTGCCAGCAGCAGTCGGGAGTCCCAAGAGACCCAGTACTTC. It yields the protein CASSSRESQETQYF.

The chain carries TRBV5-1 and TRBJ2-7; D assignment may be TRBD1 or TRBD2 (5 bases each). V dropped 2 bases and J dropped 7 bases, with 25 bases sitting between them. The CDR3 is 17 amino acids. Germline CDR1 is SGHRS and CDR2 is YFSETQ. The CDR3: CASSFTRMGRILGEQYF. The DNA of the CDR3 is TGCGCCAGCAGCTTCACTAGGATGGGACGAATCTTGGGTGAGCAGTACTTC.

The genes are TRBV6-5 and TRBJ2-7; TRBD1 is a possible D gene (6 bases). Germline V CDR1 and CDR2: MNHEY, SVGAGI. This CDR3 region has 14 residues. Trimming left V 8 bases short and J 0 bases short, with 14 bases between. The CDR3 here is CASRAPGHSYEQYF. The DNA for the CDR3 is TGTGCCAGCCGAGCCCCGGGACACTCCTACGAGCAGTACTTC.

The CDR3 sequence is CASSFYLGGLAGDTQYF. CDR3 DNA: TGTGCCAGCAGTTTTTATTTGGGAGGACTAGCGGGAGATACGCAGTATTTT. The V and J genes are TRBV27 and TRBJ2-3; 11 bases are a match to TRBD2. Germline V gene lookup returns CDR1 MNHEY and CDR2 SMNVEV (reference sequence). With 3 bases clipped from V and 5 bases from J, the junction kept 10 bases outside the gene matches. This CDR3 region has 17 residues.

In its sample, this clone was seen many times. The chain carries TRBV5-6 and TRBJ2-7, with D hard to call. CDR3 size: 12 residues. V shed 2 bases and J shed 6 bases, with 9 bases lying between them. Germline assignment: CDR1 SGHDT and CDR2 YYEEEE. CDR3 sequence reads: CASSFRSLEQYF. In DNA, the CDR3 is TGTGCCAGCAGCTTCAGGTCGCTCGAGCAGTACTTC.

This clone turned up a few times. The chain couples TRBV9 to TRBJ2-1, with D uncertain. Germline loops: CDR1 SGDLS, CDR2 YYNGEE. This CDR3 spans 12 amino acids. The ends were cut back, 0 bases at V and 4 bases at J, with 2 bases in the middle. This CDR3 is CASSVGYNEQFF. The CDR3 DNA is TGTGCCAGCAGCGTAGGGTACAATGAGCAGTTCTTC.

The chain has TRBV6-4 and TRBJ2-2; 7 bases are a match to TRBD2. The CDR3 contains 14 residues. The J segment lost 2 bases and the V segment lost 6 bases, leaving 3 bases of the junction unmatched. Germline V gives CDR1 MRHNA, CDR2 SNTAGT. The CDR3 here is CASSGTTNTGELFF. The DNA of the CDR3 is TGTGCCAGCAGCGGGACTACAAACACCGGGGAGCTGTTTTTT.

The chain uses TRBV7-3 and TRBJ2-2; D is uncertain. This CDR3 contains 16 residues. V gave up 0 bases and J gave up 0 bases, with 8 bases separating them. CDR1 and CDR2 (germline): SGHTA, FQGTGA. The CDR3 DNA sequence: TGTGCCAGCAGCTTAACCCCGTTGGCGAACACCGGGGAGCTGTTTTTT. Protein: CASSLTPLANTGELFF.

The chain carries TRBV5-5 and TRBJ2-3; 13 bases map to TRBD2. The CDR3 totals 17 residues. Germline V CDR1 and CDR2: SGHKS, YYEKEE (reference sequence). The ends lost 2 bases at V and 5 bases at J; junction bases unmatched: 8. The CDR3 region is CASSLIGLAGAIDTQYF. The CDR3 DNA is TGTGCCAGCAGCTTAATCGGACTAGCGGGAGCGATAGATACGCAGTATTTT. The variable domain in full, with the rest retrieved from reference TRBV5-5 and TRBJ2-3, is DAGVTQSPTHLIKTRGQQVTLRCSPISGHKSVSWYQQVLGQGPQFIFQYYEKEERGRGNFPDRFSARQFPNYSSELNVNALLLGDSALYLCASSLIGLAGAIDTQYFGPGTRLTVL.

The V call is TRBV28, the J call TRBJ1-1; D is unclear. V was clipped by 2 bases and J by 5 bases, with 12 bases between them. The CDR3 covers 14 residues. The V gene's germline CDR1 is MDHEN and CDR2 SYDVKM. The CDR3 spells CASSLAGGSTEAFF. The CDR3, as DNA: TGTGCCAGCAGTTTAGCGGGAGGGAGTACTGAAGCTTTCTTT.

The chain employs TRBV4-1 and TRBJ1-5; D ambiguous. The CDR3 is 15 residues long. The V gene's germline CDR1 is MGHRA and CDR2 YSYEKL. V was clipped by 4 bases and J by 4 bases, with 14 bases between them. The CDR3: CASSLGNSRNQPQHF. CDR3 DNA: TGCGCCAGCAGCCTCGGAAACAGCAGAAATCAGCCCCAGCATTTT.

This chain uses TRBV5-1 with TRBJ2-7; maybe TRBD2 (5 bases). The CDR3 has 12 amino acids. The ends were cut back, 4 bases at V and 3 bases at J, with 8 bases in the middle. CDR1 is SGHRS, CDR2 YFSETQ, per germline. This CDR3 reads CASSEGGYEQYF. In nucleotides, the CDR3 is TGCGCCAGCAGCGAAGGAGGCTACGAGCAGTACTTC.

This chain links TRBV15 with TRBJ2-5; D may be TRBD2 (7 bases). The CDR3 consists of 15 residues. V was trimmed by 3 bases and J by 5 bases, leaving 16 bases between them. The germline gives CDR1 LNHNV, CDR2 YYDKDF (reference sequence). The CDR3 spells CATSRRSGGLETQYF. The CDR3 coding sequence is TGTGCCACCAGCAGGAGGTCCGGGGGGCTTGAGACCCAGTACTTC.

The V call is TRBV6-1, the J call TRBJ2-2; D is perhaps TRBD1 (5 bases). V lost 2 bases to trimming and J lost 6 bases, with 16 bases between them. Germline V gene data show CDR1 as MNHNS and CDR2 as SASEGT. The CDR3 runs to 16 residues. Written as DNA, the CDR3 is TGTGCCAGCAGTGAATTGTCCGGGCAGGGCCCCGGGGAGCTGTTTTTT. It encodes CASSELSGQGPGELFF.